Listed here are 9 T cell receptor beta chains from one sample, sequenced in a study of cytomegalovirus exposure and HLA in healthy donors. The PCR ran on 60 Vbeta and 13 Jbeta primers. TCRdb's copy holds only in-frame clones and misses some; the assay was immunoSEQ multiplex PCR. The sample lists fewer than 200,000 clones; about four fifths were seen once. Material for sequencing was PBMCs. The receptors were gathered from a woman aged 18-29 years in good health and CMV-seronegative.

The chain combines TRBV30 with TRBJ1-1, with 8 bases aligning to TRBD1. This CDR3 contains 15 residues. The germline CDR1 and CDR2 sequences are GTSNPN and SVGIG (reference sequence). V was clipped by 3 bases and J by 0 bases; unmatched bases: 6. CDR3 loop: CAWRGQGGMNTEAFF. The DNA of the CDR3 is TGTGCCTGGAGAGGACAGGGAGGGATGAACACTGAAGCTTTCTTT.

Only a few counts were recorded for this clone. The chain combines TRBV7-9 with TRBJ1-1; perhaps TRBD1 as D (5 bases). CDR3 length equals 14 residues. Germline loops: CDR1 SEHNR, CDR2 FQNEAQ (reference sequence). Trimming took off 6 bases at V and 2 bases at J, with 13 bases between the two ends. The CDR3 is CASSFRRVNTEAFF. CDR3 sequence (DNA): TGTGCCAGCAGTTTCCGCAGGGTAAACACTGAAGCTTTCTTT. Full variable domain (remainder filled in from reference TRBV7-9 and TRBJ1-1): DTGVSQNPRHKITKRGQNVTFRCDPISEHNRLYWYRQTLGQGPEFLTYFQNEAQLEKSRLLSDRFSAERPKGSFSTLEIQRTEQGDSAMYLCASSFRRVNTEAFFGQGTRLTVV.

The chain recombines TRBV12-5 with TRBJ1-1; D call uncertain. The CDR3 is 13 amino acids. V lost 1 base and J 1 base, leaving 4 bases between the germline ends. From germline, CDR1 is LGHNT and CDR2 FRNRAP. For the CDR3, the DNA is TGTGCTAGTGGTTTGGGCGGGAACACTGAAGCTTTCTTT. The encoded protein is CASGLGGNTEAFF.

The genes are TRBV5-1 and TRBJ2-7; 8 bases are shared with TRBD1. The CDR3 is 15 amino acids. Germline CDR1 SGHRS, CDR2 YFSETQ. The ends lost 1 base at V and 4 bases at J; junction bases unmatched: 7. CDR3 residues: CASSLRAQGAYEQYF. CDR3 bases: TGCGCCAGCAGCTTGAGAGCGCAGGGGGCGTACGAGCAGTACTTC.

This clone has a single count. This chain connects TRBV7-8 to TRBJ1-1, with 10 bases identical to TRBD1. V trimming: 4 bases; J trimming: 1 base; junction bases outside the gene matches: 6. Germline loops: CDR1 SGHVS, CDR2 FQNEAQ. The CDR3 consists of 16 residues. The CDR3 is CASSWDRTGGNTEAFF. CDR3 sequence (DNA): TGTGCCAGCAGCTGGGACCGGACAGGGGGGAACACTGAAGCTTTCTTT.

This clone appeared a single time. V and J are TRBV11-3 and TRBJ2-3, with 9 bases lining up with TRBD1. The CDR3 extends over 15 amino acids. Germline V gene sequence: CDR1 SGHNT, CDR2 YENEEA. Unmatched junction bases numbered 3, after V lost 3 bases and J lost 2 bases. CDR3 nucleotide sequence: TGTGCCAGCAGCTTGCGGACAGGGGACACAGATACGCAGTATTTT. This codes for CASSLRTGDTDTQYF.

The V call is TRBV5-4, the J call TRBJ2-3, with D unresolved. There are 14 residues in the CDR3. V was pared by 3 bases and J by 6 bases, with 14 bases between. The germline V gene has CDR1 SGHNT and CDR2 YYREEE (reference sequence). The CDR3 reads CASSSTSTMDTQYF. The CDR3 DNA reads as TGTGCCAGCAGCTCAACTTCCACGATGGATACGCAGTATTTT.

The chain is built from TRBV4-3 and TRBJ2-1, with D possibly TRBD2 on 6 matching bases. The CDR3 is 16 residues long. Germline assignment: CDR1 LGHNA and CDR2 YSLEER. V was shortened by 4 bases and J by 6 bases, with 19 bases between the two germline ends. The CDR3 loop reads CASSPLAESEGNEQFF. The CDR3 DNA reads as TGCGCCAGCAGCCCGTTAGCGGAGTCTGAGGGCAATGAGCAGTTCTTC.

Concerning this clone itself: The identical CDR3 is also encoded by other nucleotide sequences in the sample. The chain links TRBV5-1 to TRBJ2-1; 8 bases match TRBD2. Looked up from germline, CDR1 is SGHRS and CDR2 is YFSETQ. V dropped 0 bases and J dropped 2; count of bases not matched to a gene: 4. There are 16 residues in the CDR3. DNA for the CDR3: TGCGCCAGCAGCTTGGAGGCGGGAGGTCCCTACAATGAGCAGTTCTTC. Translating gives CASSLEAGGPYNEQFF.